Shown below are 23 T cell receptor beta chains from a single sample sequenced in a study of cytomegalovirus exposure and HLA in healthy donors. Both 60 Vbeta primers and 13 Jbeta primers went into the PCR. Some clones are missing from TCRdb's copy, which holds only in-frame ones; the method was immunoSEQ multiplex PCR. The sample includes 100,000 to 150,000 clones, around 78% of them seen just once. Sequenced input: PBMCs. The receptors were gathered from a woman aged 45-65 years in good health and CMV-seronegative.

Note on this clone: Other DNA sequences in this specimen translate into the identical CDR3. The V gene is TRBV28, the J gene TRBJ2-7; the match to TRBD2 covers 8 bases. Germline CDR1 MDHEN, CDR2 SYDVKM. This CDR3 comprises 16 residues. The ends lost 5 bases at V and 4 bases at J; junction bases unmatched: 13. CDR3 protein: CASSEGTSSIGYEQYV. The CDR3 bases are TGTGCCAGCAGTGAGGGGACTAGTTCAATCGGATACGAGCAGTACGTC.

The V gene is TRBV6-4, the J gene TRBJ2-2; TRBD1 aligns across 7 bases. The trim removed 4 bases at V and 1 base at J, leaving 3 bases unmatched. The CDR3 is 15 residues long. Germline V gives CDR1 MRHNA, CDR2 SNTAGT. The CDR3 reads CASSAGQLNTGELFF. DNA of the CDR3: TGTGCCAGCAGTGCGGGACAGCTGAACACCGGGGAGCTGTTTTTT.

The CDR3 DNA follows: TGCGCCAGCACGGCGCCCTCCGGGACTCCGAACACTGAAGCTTTCTTT. Translated, it gives CASTAPSGTPNTEAFF. The rearrangement links TRBV5-1 to TRBJ1-1; D may be TRBD1 (5 bases). V dropped 6 bases and J dropped 1 base, with 19 bases sitting between them. The CDR3 is made up of 16 amino acids. Germline-derived CDR1 and CDR2 are SGHRS and YFSETQ.

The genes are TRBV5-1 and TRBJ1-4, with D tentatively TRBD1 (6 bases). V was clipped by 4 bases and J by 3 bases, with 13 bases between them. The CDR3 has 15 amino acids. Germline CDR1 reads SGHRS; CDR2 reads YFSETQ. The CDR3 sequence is CASSRGTTANEKLFF. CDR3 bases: TGCGCCAGCAGCAGAGGGACAACGGCTAATGAAAAACTGTTTTTT.

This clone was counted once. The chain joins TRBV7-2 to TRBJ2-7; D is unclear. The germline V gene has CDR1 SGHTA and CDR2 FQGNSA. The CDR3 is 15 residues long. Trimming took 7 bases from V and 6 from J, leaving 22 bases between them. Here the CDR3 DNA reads TGTGCCAGCATTACTCTTGTCGCACGTCTTGGCGAGCAGTACTTC. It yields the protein CASITLVARLGEQYF.

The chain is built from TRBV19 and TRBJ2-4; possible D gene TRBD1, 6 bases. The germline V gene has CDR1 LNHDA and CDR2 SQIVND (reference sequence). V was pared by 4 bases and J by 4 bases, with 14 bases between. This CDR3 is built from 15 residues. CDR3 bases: TGTGCCAGTAGTAACCCAGGGGCGATAAAAAACATTCAGTACTTC. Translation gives CASSNPGAIKNIQYF.

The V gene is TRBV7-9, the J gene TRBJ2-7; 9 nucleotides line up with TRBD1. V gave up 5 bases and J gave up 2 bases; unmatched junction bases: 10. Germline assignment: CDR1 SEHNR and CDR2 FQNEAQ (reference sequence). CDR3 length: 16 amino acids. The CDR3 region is CASSDPFGTGPYEQYV. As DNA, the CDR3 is TGTGCCAGCAGCGACCCGTTCGGGACAGGGCCCTACGAGCAGTACGTC.

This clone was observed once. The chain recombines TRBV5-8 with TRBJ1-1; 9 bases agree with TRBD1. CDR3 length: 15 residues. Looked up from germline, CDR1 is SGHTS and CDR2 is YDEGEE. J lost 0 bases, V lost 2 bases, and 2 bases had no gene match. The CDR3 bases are TGTGCCAGCAGCTTTTGGACAGGGGTGAACACTGAAGCTTTCTTT. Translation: CASSFWTGVNTEAFF.

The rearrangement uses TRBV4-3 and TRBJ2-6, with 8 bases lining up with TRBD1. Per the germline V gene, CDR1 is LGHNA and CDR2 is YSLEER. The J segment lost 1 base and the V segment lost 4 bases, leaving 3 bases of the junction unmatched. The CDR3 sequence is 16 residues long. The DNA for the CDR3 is TGCGCCAGCAGCCGGGACAGGTCATCTGGGGCCAACGTCCTGACTTTC. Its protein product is CASSRDRSSGANVLTF.

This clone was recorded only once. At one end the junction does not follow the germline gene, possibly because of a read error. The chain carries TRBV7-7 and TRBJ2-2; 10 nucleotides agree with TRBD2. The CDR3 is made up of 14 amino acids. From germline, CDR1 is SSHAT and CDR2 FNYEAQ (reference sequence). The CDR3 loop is CASSPTSGTGELFF. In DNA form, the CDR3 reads TGTGCTAGCAGCCCGACTAGCGGGACCGGGGAGCTGTTTTTT.

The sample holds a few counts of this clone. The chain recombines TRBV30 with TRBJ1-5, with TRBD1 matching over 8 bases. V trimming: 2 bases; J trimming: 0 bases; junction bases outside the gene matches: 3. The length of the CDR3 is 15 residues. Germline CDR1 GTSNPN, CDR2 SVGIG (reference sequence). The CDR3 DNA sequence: TGTGCCTGGAGTAAGACAGGGGTTAGCAATCAGCCCCAGCATTTT. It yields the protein CAWSKTGVSNQPQHF.

The DNA for the CDR3 is TGTGCCAGCGAGCTCCAGGGATCCGGGGAGCTGTTTTTT. Its translation: CASELQGSGELFF. The chain joins TRBV6-6 to TRBJ2-2; TRBD1 might be the D (5 bases). V was shortened by 8 bases and J by 6 bases, with 13 bases between the two germline ends. CDR1 and CDR2 from the germline V gene are MNHNY and SVGAGI (reference sequence). The CDR3 spans 13 residues.

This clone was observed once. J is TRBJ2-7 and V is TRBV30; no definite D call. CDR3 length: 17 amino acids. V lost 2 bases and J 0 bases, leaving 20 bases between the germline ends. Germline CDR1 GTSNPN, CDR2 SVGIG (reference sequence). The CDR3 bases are TGTGCCTGGAGTCCCAAGCAAATTACTACTACCTCCTACGAGCAGTACGTC. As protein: CAWSPKQITTTSYEQYV.

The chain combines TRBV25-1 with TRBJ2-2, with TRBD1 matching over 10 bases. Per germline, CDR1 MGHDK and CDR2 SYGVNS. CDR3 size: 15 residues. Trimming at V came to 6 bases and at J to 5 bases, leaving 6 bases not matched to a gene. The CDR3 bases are TGTGCCAGCAGGAAGGACAGGGGGAGGACCGGGGAGCTGTTTTTT. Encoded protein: CASRKDRGRTGELFF.

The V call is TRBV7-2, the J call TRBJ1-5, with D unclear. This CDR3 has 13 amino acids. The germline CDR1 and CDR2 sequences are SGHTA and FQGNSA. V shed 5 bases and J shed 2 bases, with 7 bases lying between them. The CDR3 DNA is TGTGCCAGCAGCCGTCAGGGCAATCAGCCCCAGCATTTT. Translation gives CASSRQGNQPQHF.

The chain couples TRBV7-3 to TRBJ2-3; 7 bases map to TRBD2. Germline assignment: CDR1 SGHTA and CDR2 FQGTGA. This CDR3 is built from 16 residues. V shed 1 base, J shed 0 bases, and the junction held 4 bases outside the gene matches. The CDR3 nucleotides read TGTGCCAGCAGCTTAAGATGGGACTACAGCACAGATACGCAGTATTTT. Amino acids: CASSLRWDYSTDTQYF. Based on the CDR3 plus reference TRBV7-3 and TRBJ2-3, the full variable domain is GAGVSQTPSNKVTEKGKYVELRCDPISGHTALYWYRQSLGQGPEFLIYFQGTGAADDSGLPNDRFFAVRPEGSVSTLKIQRTERGDSAVYLCASSLRWDYSTDTQYFGPGTRLTVL.

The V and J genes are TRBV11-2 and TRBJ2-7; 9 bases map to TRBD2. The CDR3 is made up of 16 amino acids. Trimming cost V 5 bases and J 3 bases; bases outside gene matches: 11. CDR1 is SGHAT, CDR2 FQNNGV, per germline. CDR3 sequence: CASSMTSGAGDYEQYV. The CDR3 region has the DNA TGTGCCAGCAGCATGACTAGCGGTGCTGGAGACTACGAGCAGTACGTC.

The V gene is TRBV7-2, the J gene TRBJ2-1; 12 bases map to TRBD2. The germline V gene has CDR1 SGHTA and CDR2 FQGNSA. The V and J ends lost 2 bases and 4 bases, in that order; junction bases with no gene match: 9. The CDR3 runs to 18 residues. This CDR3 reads CASSLFALGTSGYNEQFF. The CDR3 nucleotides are TGTGCCAGCAGCTTATTTGCCCTCGGGACTAGCGGGTACAATGAGCAGTTCTTC.

The DNA of the CDR3 is TGTGCCAGCAGAGATTCAAAACAGGGCTCCTACGAGCAGTACGTC. It translates to CASRDSKQGSYEQYV. This sequence joins TRBV6-6 and TRBJ2-7, with D possibly being TRBD1 (6 bases). The CDR3 runs to 15 residues. The germline V and J ends were trimmed by 6 bases and 0 bases, with 15 bases remaining between them. The germline CDR1 and CDR2 sequences are MNHNY and SVGAGI (reference sequence).

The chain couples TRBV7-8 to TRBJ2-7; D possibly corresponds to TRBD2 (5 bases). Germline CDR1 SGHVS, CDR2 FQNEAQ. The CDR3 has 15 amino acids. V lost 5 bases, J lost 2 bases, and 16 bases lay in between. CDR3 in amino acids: CASSLEGSPTYEQYF. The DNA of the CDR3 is TGTGCCAGCAGCCTAGAAGGGAGCCCGACCTACGAGCAGTACTTC.

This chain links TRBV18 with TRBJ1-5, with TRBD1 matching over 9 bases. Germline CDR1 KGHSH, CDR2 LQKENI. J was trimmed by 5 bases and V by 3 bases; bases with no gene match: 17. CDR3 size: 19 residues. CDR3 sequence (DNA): TGTGCCAGCTCACCCGACCGGGACAGGGAAATCTCGTACGATCAGCCCCAGCATTTT. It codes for CASSPDRDREISYDQPQHF.

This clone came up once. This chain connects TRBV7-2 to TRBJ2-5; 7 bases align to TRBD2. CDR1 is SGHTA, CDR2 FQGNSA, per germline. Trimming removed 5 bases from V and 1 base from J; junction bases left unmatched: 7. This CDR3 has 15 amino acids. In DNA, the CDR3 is TGTGCCAGCAGCCGGGACTACACCTTCCAAGAGACCCAGTACTTC. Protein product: CASSRDYTFQETQYF.

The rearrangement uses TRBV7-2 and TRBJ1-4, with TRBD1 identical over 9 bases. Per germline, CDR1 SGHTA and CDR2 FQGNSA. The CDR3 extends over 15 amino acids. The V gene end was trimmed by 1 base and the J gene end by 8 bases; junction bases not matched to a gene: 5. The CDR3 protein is CASSLVGQGSEKLFF. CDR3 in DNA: TGTGCCAGCAGCTTAGTTGGACAGGGGTCGGAAAAACTGTTTTTT.